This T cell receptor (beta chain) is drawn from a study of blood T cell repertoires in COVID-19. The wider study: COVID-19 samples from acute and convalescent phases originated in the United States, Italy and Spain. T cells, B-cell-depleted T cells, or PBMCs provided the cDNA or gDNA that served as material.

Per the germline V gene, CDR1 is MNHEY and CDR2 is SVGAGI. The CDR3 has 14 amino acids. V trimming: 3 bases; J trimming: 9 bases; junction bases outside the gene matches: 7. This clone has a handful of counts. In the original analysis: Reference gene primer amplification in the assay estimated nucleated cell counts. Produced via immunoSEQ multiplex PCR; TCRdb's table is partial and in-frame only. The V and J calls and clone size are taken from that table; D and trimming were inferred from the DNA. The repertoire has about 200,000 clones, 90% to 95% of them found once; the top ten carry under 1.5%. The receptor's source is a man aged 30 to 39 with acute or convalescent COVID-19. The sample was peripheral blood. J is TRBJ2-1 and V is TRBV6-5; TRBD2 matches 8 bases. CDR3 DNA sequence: TGTGCCAGCAGTTATCGGCGGGAGGAGGTTGAGCAGTTCTTC. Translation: CASSYRREEVEQFF.